This TCR beta chain was documented in a study of OX40 agonist ivuxolimab in advanced cancers. Notes on the research overall: Ivuxolimab was an agonistic, fully human IgG2 monoclonal antibody directed against OX40 (CD134), a costimulatory receptor. The dose-escalation cohort was 82.7% male with a mean age of about 58 years, ranging from about 20 to 85. Intravenous ivuxolimab was administered to patients every 2 weeks at six dose levels: 0.01, 0.1, 0.3, 1.5, 3 and 10 mg/kg. The paper describes the monotherapy dose-escalation part (N of about 57 patients) of the phase I trial of ivuxolimab. Peripheral TCRbeta sequencing was intended to test whether TCR sequence diversity was altered and clonal T-cell expansion was caused by ivuxolimab. Of the approximately 50 dose-escalation patients, hepatocellular carcinoma was present in 19, melanoma in approximately 15, renal cell carcinoma in 9 and head and neck cancer in 9. Three dose-escalation patients achieved partial responses, one with hepatocellular carcinoma and two with cutaneous melanoma. Prior anti-PD-1, anti-PD-L1 or anti-CTLA-4 therapy was permitted, and checkpoint inhibitors had been received by around 40% of dose-escalation patients. Overall results and qualifications from the work: Which antigens the clonally expanded peripheral T cells were specific for was not determined. In the 0.1-3.0 mg/kg groups, partial responders had among the lowest normalized peripheral clonal expansion, particularly in CD8+ T cells. At doses of 0.1 to 3.0 mg/kg, clonal expansion of both CD4+ and CD8+ blood T cells was observed from baseline to week 6. After ivuxolimab, expanded clones were on average more numerous among CD8+ T cells than among CD4+ T cells. Low levels of normalized T-cell clonal expansion were also seen in some patients who did not respond.

Spanning cysteine to phenylalanine, the CDR3 consists of 14 amino acids. CDR3 DNA is the only sequence kept; it has 42 bases, read in frame from the first base. V is pared back by 6 bases and J by 2 bases, with 11 bases lying between the germline termini. Via the germline V gene (reference sequence), CDR1 is LNHDA and CDR2 SQIVND. In regard to this clone: Its antigen remains undetermined. Qualities for individual bases were not recorded, and no much larger clone is one base off.

Genomic DNA was extracted from sorted cells for sequencing of the TCRbeta CDR3 region. The immunoSEQ Assay was used for sequencing of TCRbeta CDR3 regions. The immuneACCESS repertoire file appears here via TCRdb, limited to in-frame rearrangements. These files lack a portion of the clones; in checked studies, under half of the deficit traces to unresolved V genes, and the cause of the others is not known. The sample table contains tens of thousands of clones; only one count was recorded for around 84% of them. The top ten clonotypes cover around a sixth of the sample. Patients with autoimmune disease history or receiving systemic immunosuppression were excluded from the trial. In every dose cohort, peripheral blood was drawn for TCR sequencing at baseline, cycle 4 day 1, and cycle 7 day 1. Samples came from an open-label, multicenter, first-in-human phase I dose-escalation trial of ivuxolimab. Adults with locally advanced or metastatic head and neck squamous cell, hepatocellular, melanoma or renal cell carcinoma were enrolled in the trial. CD4+ and CD8+ T cells were sorted separately from peripheral blood before TCR sequencing.

The sequence links TRBV19 to TRBJ2-4; TRBD1 is perhaps the D gene, given 5 matching bases. The sequencing here drew on CD4+ or CD8+ T cells sorted from blood, taken in a trial of the OX40 agonist ivuxolimab. This receptor was taken from an adult with an advanced solid tumor such as melanoma, head and neck, liver or kidney cancer. The bases read TGTGCCAGTAGGCTCCAGGGTACCAAAAACATTCAGTACTTC. Translated, it reads CASRLQGTKNIQYF.